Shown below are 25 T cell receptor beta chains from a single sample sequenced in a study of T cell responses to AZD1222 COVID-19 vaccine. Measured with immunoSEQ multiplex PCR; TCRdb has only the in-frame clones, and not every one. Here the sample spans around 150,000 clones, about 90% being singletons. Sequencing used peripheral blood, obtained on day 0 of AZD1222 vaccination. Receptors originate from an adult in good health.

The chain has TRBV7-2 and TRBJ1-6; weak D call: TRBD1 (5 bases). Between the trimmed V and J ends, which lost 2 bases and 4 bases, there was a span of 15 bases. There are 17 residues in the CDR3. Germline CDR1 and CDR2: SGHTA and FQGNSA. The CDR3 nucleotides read TGTGCCAGCAGCTTATTTGGGATCCCAGGGTATAATTCACCCCTCCACTTT. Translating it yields CASSLFGIPGYNSPLHF.

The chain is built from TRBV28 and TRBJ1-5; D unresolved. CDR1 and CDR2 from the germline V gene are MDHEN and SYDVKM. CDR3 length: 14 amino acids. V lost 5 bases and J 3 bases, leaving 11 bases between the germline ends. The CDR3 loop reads CASSLLGNNQPQHF. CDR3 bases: TGTGCCAGCAGTCTCCTAGGTAACAATCAGCCCCAGCATTTT. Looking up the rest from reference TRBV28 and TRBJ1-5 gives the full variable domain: DVKVTQSSRYLVKRTGEKVFLECVQDMDHENMFWYRQDPGLGLRLIYFSYDVKMKEKGDIPEGYSVSREKKERFSLILESASTNQTSMYLCASSLLGNNQPQHFGDGTRLSIL.

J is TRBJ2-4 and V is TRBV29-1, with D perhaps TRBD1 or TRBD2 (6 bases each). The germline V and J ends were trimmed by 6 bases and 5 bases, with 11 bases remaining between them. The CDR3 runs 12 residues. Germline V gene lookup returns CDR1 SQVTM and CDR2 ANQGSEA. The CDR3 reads CSVEGVQNIQYF. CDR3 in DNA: TGCAGCGTGGAGGGGGTCCAAAACATTCAGTACTTC.

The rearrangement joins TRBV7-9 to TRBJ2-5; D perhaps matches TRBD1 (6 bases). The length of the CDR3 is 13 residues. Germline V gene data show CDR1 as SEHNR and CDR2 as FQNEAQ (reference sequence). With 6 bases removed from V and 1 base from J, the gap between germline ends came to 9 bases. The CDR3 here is CASSPQGQETQYF. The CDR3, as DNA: TGTGCCAGCAGTCCACAGGGCCAAGAGACCCAGTACTTC.

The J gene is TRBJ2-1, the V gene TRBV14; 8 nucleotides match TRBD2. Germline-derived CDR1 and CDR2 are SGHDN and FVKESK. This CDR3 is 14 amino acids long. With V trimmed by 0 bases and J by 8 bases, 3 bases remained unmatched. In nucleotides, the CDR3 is TGTGCCAGCAGCCAAGAGGGGCGGGGGGATGAGCAGTTCTTC. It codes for CASSQEGRGDEQFF.

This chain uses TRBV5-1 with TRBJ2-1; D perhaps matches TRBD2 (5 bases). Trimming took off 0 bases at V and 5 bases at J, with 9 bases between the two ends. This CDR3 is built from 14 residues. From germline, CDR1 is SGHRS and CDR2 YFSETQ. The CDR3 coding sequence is TGCGCCAGCAGCTTGGGCGGGTATAACAATGAGCAGTTCTTC. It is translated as CASSLGGYNNEQFF.

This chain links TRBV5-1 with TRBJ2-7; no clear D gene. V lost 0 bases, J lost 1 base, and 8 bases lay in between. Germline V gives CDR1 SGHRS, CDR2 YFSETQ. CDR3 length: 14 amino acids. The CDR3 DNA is TGCGCCAGCAGCTTGGAACGGCCATCCTACGAGCAGTACTTC. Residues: CASSLERPSYEQYF.

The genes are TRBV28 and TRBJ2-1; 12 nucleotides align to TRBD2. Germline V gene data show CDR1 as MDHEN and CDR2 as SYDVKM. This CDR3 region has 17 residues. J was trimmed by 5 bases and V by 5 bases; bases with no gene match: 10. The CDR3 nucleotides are TGTGCCAGCAGTAGACCCGGACTAGCGGGACTGGACAATGAGCAGTTCTTC. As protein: CASSRPGLAGLDNEQFF.

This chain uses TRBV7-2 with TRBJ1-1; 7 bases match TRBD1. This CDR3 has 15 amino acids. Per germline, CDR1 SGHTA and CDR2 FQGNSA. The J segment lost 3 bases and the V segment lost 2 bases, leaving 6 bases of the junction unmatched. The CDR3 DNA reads TGTGCCAGCAGCTTAAAGGGGGCGCGGGACACTGAAGCTTTCTTT. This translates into CASSLKGARDTEAFF.

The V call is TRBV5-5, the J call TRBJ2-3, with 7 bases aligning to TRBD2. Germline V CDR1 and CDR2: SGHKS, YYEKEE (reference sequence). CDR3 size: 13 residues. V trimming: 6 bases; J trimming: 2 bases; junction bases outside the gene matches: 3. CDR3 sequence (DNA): TGTGCCAGCATCGCGGGAGTCACAGATACGCAGTATTTT. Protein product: CASIAGVTDTQYF.

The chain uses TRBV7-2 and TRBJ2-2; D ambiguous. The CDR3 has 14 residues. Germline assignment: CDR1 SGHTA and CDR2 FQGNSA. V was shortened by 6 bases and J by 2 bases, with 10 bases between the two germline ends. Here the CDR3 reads CASRPSTNTGELFF. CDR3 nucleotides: TGTGCCAGCAGACCCAGCACTAACACCGGGGAGCTGTTTTTT.

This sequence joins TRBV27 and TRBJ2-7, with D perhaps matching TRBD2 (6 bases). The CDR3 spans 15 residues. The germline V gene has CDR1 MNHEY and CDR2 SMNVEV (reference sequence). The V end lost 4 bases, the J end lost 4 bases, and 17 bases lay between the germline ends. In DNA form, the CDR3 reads TGTGCCAGCAGTTCCCCAATGACTAGTTTGTACGAGCAGTACTTC. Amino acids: CASSSPMTSLYEQYF.

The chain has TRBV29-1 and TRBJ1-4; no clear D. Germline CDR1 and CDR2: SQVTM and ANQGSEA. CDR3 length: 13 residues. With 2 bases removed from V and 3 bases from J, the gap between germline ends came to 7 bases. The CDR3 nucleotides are TGCAGCGTTGAACAAGACCCTAATGAAAAACTGTTTTTT. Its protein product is CSVEQDPNEKLFF. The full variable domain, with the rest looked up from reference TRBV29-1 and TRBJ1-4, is SAVISQKPSRDICQRGTSLTIQCQVDSQVTMMFWYRQQPGQSLTLIATANQGSEATYESGFVIDKFPISRPNLTFSTLTVSNMSPEDSSIYLCSVEQDPNEKLFFGSGTQLSVL.

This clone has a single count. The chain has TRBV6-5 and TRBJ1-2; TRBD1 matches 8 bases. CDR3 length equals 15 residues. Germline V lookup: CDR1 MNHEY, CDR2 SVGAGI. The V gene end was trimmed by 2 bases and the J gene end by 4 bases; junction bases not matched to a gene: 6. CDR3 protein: CASSYQGASGYGYTF. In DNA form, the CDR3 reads TGTGCCAGCAGTTACCAGGGGGCCTCGGGCTATGGCTACACCTTC.

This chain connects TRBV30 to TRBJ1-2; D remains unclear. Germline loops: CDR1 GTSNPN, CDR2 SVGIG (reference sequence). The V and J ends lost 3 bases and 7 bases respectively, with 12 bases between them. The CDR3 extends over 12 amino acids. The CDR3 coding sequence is TGTGCCTGGAGCGGGGTTTCGGGTGGCTACACCTTC. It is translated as CAWSGVSGGYTF.

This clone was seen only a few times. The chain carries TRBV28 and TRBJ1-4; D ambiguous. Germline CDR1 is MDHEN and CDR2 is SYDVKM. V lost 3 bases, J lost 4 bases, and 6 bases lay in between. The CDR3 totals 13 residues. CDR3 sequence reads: CASSFGSNEKLFF. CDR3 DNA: TGTGCCAGCAGTTTTGGGAGTAATGAAAAACTGTTTTTT.

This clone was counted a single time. CDR3: CATAKGGDTGELFF. CDR3 DNA sequence: TGTGCCACCGCTAAGGGGGGTGACACCGGGGAGCTGTTTTTT. V and J are TRBV24-1 and TRBJ2-2; D tentatively reads TRBD1 or TRBD2 (6 bases each). The CDR3 sequence is 14 residues long. The germline V gene has CDR1 KGHDR and CDR2 SFDVKD. V lost 9 bases, J lost 3 bases, and 13 bases lay in between.

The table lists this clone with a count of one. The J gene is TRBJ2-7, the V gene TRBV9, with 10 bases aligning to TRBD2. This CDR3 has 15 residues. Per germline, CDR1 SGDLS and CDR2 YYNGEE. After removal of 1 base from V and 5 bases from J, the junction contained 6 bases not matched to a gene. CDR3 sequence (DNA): TGTGCCAGCAGCGTATCTAGCGGGAGTGTAAACGAGCAGTACTTC. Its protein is CASSVSSGSVNEQYF.

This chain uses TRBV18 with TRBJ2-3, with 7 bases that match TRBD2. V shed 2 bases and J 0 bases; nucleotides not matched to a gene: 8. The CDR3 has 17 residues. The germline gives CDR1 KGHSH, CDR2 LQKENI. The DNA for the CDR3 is TGTGCCAGCTCACCAAGGTCGCTAGCGGCCAGCACAGATACGCAGTATTTT. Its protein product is CASSPRSLAASTDTQYF. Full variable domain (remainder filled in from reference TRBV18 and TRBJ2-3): NAGVMQNPRHLVRRRGQEARLRCSPMKGHSHVYWYRQLPEEGLKFMVYLQKENIIDESGMPKERFSAEFPKEGPSILRIQQVVRGDSAAYFCASSPRSLAASTDTQYFGPGTRLTVL.

The CDR3 sequence is CASSGQTYQETQYF. The CDR3 DNA is TGTGCCAGCAGCGGACAGACGTACCAAGAGACCCAGTACTTC. The chain has TRBV7-8 and TRBJ2-5; D is perhaps TRBD1 (6 bases). V lost 5 bases to trimming and J lost 0 bases, with 10 bases between them. CDR1 SGHVS and CDR2 FQNEAQ come from the germline V gene. This CDR3 region has 14 residues.

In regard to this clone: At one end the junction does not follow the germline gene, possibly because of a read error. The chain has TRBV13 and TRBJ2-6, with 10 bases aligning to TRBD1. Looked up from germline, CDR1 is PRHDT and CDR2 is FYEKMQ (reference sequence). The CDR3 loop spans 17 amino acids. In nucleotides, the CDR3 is TGTGCCAGCAGCCTAGGGACAGGGGTCACTGGGGCCAACGTCCTGACTTTC. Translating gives CASSLGTGVTGANVLTF.

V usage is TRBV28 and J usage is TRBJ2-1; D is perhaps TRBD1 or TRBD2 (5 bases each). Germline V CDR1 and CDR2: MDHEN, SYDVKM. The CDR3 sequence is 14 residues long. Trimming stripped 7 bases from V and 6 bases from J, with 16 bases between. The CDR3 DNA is TGTGCCAGCAATGGGGGATGGCAGATCAATGAGCAGTTCTTC. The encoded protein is CASNGGWQINEQFF.

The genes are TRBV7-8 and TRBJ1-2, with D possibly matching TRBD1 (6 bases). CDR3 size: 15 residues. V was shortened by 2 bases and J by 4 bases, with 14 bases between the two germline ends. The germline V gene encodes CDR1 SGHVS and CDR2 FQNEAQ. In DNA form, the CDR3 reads TGTGCCAGCAGCTTAATACAGGGCCAGACCTATGGCTACACCTTC. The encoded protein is CASSLIQGQTYGYTF.

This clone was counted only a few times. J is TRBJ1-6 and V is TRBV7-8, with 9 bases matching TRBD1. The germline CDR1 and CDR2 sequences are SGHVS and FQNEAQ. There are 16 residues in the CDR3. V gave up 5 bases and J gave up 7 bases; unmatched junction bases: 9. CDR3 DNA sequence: TGTGCCAGCAGCCCGACAGGGGGTAGAGGGAATTCACCCCTCCACTTT. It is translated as CASSPTGGRGNSPLHF.

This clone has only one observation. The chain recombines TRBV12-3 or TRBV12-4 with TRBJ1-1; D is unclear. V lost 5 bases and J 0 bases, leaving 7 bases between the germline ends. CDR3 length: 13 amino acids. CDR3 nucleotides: TGTGCCAGCAGTCCCGGGATGAACACTGAAGCTTTCTTT. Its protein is CASSPGMNTEAFF.